This T cell receptor beta chain was identified during a study of tumor and adjacent non-tumor tissue in lung cancer (dated by TCRdb to 2016 to 2019). Study-level background: By cancer type, the cohort comprised 12 adenocarcinoma patients, a couple of squamous cell carcinoma patients and 1 small cell lung cancer patient. Ages among the roughly 15 patients ranged from about 30 to 85 years, there were ten or so men and 5 women, and disease was at TNM stage I to III. Sequencing produced approximately 130 million productive TCRbeta reads in total, an average of approximately 4.5 million reads per sample. Using bulk TCRbeta repertoires from under 17 lung cancer patients, the study set lung tumor tissue side by side with matched distant non-tumor lung tissue. TCRbeta CDR3 sequencing was performed on about 30 paired specimens, with one tumor sample and one normal lung sample collected per patient.

RNA was extracted from bulk unsorted tissue and checked for quality with a NanoDrop ND-1000 and an Agilent 2100. The donors were newly diagnosed lung cancer patients admitted for thoracic surgery in China from August to November 2014 who had not received prior chemotherapy. Patients with previous radiotherapy or chemotherapy, or with another concurrent cancer, were excluded from the study. Pieces of surgical tissue measuring about 1-2 cm3 were kept in RNAlater solution and stored at -80 degrees C until use. For CDR1 and CDR2, the germline V gene lists SGHDN and FVKESK. From cysteine to phenylalanine, the CDR3 is 13 amino acids long. Only the CDR3 part of the read is kept: 39 bases, read in frame from the first base. Regarding this clonotype: What antigen it recognizes has not been identified. Being one base from a much bigger clone, this may be a read error.

The paper's findings and limits, for the study overall: TCR diversity was significantly higher in younger patients, and higher tumor TCR diversity was associated with shorter overall and disease-free survival. The top 100 clones made up a significantly larger cumulative share of the repertoire in normal lung than in tumor tissue. Significantly higher TCR diversity (inverse Simpson) was observed in tumor tissue than in normal lung tissue (roughly 390 vs 170, P = 0.0075, Mann-Whitney U test). The cohort had only about 16 patients, and the authors noted that larger samples and more detailed clinical data are needed. Neither the sequencing platform nor unique molecular identifiers are named or mentioned anywhere in the methods. Because peripheral blood was not sequenced, the blood TCRbeta repertoires of the lung cancer patients in the study went unexamined.

The library was generated by multiplex PCR. The sequencing machine was an Illumina HiSeq 2500. TCRbeta libraries were constructed through three rounds of nested PCR with primers (Table S4) according to protocols adapted from ARM-PCR. PCR products of 200-500 bp were gel-excised and purified with the QIAquick gel extraction kit before sequencing. In the authors' own workflow: Reads were cleaned with Trimmomatic, merged with FLASH into complete CDR3 sequences, and assigned to V(D)J germline segments with MiTCR. VDJtools was used to compute clonal diversity as the inverse Simpson's index. In-frame sequences lacking a premature stop codon were counted as productive reads. Using fastp trimming at Q25 and MiXCR clonotype assembly, TCRdb reanalyzed the public sequencing data and kept in-frame beta chains. Every CDR3 protein is listed once, alongside the most common genes and DNA of its rows. TCRdb assigned the V and J calls; the authors' analysis was not used. The sample table lists about 79,000 distinct CDR3 sequences, 55% to 75% of them with a count of one. Of the sample, approximately 9.5% falls within the top ten clones.

This receptor was taken from a woman aged 40 to 50 with non-small cell lung cancer. This sequence uses TRBV14 and TRBJ1-1; TRBD1 is possibly the D segment (5 matching bases). Sequenced sample: lung tumor tissue. Here the CDR3 is given as CASSQFRGTEVFF. The DNA sequence follows: TGTGCCAGCAGCCAGTTCCGAGGGACTGAAGTTTTCTTT.